This T cell receptor (beta chain) was captured in a study of blood T cell repertoires in COVID-19 (dated by TCRdb to 2018 to 2020). As for the study more broadly: Collaborator samples came from the United States, Italy and Spain and covered acute and convalescent phases of COVID-19. The material from the prospective study consisted of cDNA or gDNA derived from T cells, B-cell-depleted T cells, or PBMCs. The dataset comprised deeply sampled blood TCRbeta repertoires from subjects exposed to, actively infected with, or recovered from COVID-19. A freely available public database, intended as a resource for researchers studying the immune response to SARS-CoV-2, is where the repertoires were released. The samples were drawn from two sources: the first 160 participants of the ongoing ImmuneRACE study, and fewer than 1,500 subjects contributed by 6 global collaborators. Nearly every sample came with metadata listing a de-identified subject ID, COVID-19 status, age in years and sex. HLA class I and class II types, where available, came from metadata supplied by the sample provider rather than from assay-based typing.

This clone was counted once. No cognate antigen has been identified for it. Per-nucleotide qualities are absent, and no much larger clonotype sits a single base away. Here V drops 6 bases and J drops 4 bases, and the junction holds 4 bases not matched to any gene. For CDR1 and CDR2, the germline V gene lists MDHEN and SYDVKM. From cysteine to phenylalanine, the CDR3 is 14 amino acids long. Of all the DNA, just the CDR3 is kept, 42 bases in frame from base 1. Study-wide findings and limitations: How much clinical and demographic metadata was included differed by source and by participant, and the metadata was provided uncurated.

Participants in the prospective study were enrolled through a virtual design, were aged about 18 to 100 years, and lived in roughly 24 United States geographic areas. In the prospective study, participants were assigned to cohorts based on the clinical history participants reported in a screening survey and a study questionnaire. ImmuneRACE Cohort 3 recovered participants were defined by two consecutive negative NP/OP PCR tests, healthcare professional clearance, or symptom resolution. Mobile phlebotomists in the prospective study collected whole blood, serum and a nasopharyngeal or oropharyngeal swab from every participant. Prospective study participants could optionally give additional blood draws and questionnaires over an approximately 2-month period. Blood samples from the prospective study were shipped frozen or at room temperature prior to DNA extraction. The immunoSEQ Assay, a bias-controlled multiplex PCR, was used to amplify TCRbeta CDR3 regions from genomic DNA. The original pipeline was this. Nucleated cell counts per sample were estimated from amplification of reference gene primers within the assay. To quantify the absolute abundance of each unique TCRbeta CDR3 rearrangement, sequence reads were collapsed and filtered. Productive Simpson clonality was computed per sample as the square root of Simpson's diversity index over productive rearrangements. What TCRdb holds here is the immuneACCESS table cut down to in-frame rearrangements. Part of the clones is not present; checked against another copy, under half of the missing clones reflect an unresolved V gene, and the others are unexplained. V and J calls and clone size are as listed in that table; D and trimming were resolved from the DNA. The sample data list some 290,000 clones, and over 85% of these were observed just once. Of the sample, more than 9% is held by the ten largest clones.

The V and J genes are TRBV28 and TRBJ1-5, with 9 bases matching TRBD1. The sequenced material came from PBMCs or T cells enriched from blood (not recorded which). The origin of this receptor is a young woman who had recovered from COVID-19. The nucleotides are TGTGCCAGCAGGGGACAGGGATGGAATCAGCCCCAGCATTTT. Its translation reads: CASRGQGWNQPQHF.